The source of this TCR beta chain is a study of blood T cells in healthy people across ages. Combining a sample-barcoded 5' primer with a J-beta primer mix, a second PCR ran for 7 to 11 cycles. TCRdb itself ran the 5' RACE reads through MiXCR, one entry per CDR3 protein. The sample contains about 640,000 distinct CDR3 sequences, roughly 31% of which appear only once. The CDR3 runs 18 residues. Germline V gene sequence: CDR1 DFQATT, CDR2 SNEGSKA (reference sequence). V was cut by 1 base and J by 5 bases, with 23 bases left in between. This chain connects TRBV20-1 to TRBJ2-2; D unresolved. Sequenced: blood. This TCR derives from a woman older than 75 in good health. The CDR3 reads CSARADGQDGLLTGELFF. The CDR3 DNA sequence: TGCAGTGCTAGAGCAGACGGGCAGGACGGTTTACTAACCGGGGAGCTGTTTTTT.